This TCR beta chain comes out of a study of cytomegalovirus exposure and HLA in healthy donors. Study findings and constraints: Cytomegalovirus status was reportedly diagnosed by the classifier with high specificity and sensitivity. As a later analysis showed, several of the most significant clusters appeared to be linked to common viral pathogens.

On this clone: Its antigen is as yet unknown.

The V and J ends lost 6 bases and 0 bases, in that order; junction bases with no gene match: 1. CDR1 and CDR2 from the germline V gene are SGHTA and FQGNSA. This CDR3 is built from 14 residues. PCR used 60 Vbeta primers and 13 Jbeta primers. Profiled with immunoSEQ multiplex PCR; TCRdb holds only in-frame clones, not every one. The sample records about 110,000 clones, around 83% being singletons. Nominal health characterized the donors when sampled, though unrecorded immune exposures were likely. The receptor was derived from a man aged 30 to 45 in good health and CMV-seropositive. The chain links TRBV7-2 to TRBJ1-5, with TRBD1 matching over 8 bases. Sequenced input: PBMCs. The CDR3 DNA reads as TGTGCCAGCAGAGGACAGGGTAGCAATCAGCCCCAGCATTTT. This gives the protein CASRGQGSNQPQHF.